This record looks at one T cell receptor (beta chain) sequence and its context. There are 16 residues in the CDR3. In germline, CDR1 is MNHNY, CDR2 SVGAGI (reference sequence). V gave up 2 bases and J gave up 5 bases; unmatched junction bases: 11. Method: immunoSEQ multiplex PCR; TCRdb's copy keeps in-frame clones and lacks some. The profile shows some 46,000 clones, around four fifths of them singletons. The data are from a study of memory CD4+ T cells and cytomegalovirus serostatus. Single viable CD3+CD4+CD8-CD45RO+ cells were sorted as the memory CD4+ T cells. The chain links TRBV6-6 to TRBJ2-5, with 7 bases aligning to TRBD2. Sequencing was carried out using memory CD4+ T cells from blood. This TCR was sampled from an adult in good health and CMV-seronegative. CDR3 protein: CASSYGGGSQSETQYF. CDR3 DNA: TGTGCCAGCAGTTACGGGGGGGGGTCCCAATCGGAGACCCAGTACTTC.